This T cell receptor beta chain was documented in a study of T cells in Graves' hyperthyroidism and ophthalmopathy (dated 2019 in TCRdb). About the investigation overall: Peripheral blood was sampled at the time of initial diagnosis, prior to any treatment. To identify distinguishing TCR V-J signatures, a discovery cohort of 90 to 100 patients was used, comprising 43 with Graves' ophthalmopathy and some 60 with stable Graves' hyperthyroidism. Whether ophthalmopathy could be predicted prospectively was tested in an independent validation cohort made up of about 18 hyperthyroidism patients plus 17 patients who later progressed to ophthalmopathy. The roughly 99 discovery patients were divided at random into training and test sets in a 7:3 ratio. In about 6 Graves' hyperthyroidism patients, the study also compared T-cell repertoires from thyroid tissue with T-cell repertoires from blood. Once sampling was done, hyperthyroidism patients were given methimazole at a starting dose of 30 mg daily, whereas ophthalmopathy patients were given high-dose intravenous methylprednisolone. The paper reports TCR Vbeta CDR3 sequencing of approximately 140 peripheral blood samples: 40 or so ophthalmopathy, around 80 hyperthyroidism and around 17 progressor patients.

Study-wide conclusions, independent of this receptor: In validation, the model predicted progression to ophthalmopathy a median of roughly six months before onset, with roughly 68% sensitivity and about 72% specificity. Ophthalmopathy was separated from stable hyperthyroidism by a 13 V-J signature model, with 87.88% sensitivity and approximately 81% specificity obtained in cross-validation and 80%/75% obtained in testing. No statistical method was used to set the sample size in advance, and investigators knew the group allocation. Most expanded thyroid clonotypes (frequency above 0.001) were also detected in blood, a finding suggesting that blood repertoires may reflect thyroid immune responses.

This clonotype has a count of ten or more. What this receptor recognizes is not known. No base quality information exists; no much larger clone differs at one position. The TCR beta CDR3 regions were amplified from RNA transcripts. The first round of RT-PCR for the TCR CDR3 was performed with the HTBI primer set and the Qiagen OneStep RT-PCR kit. Libraries were constructed in a second round of multiplex PCR, after which size selection and purification were performed. Libraries were sequenced paired-end with 100 bp reads on an Illumina HiSeq2000. The published analysis was carried out like this. Raw data were processed with SOAPnuke, discarding reads with adapters, uncalled bases, mean Phred below 15, or no exact constant-primer or identifier match. High-quality paired reads were merged with COPE v1.2.5, and unique nucleotide sequences were defined as clonotypes. MiTCR v1.1 was used to align the clonotypes against IMGT TRBV, TRBD and TRBJ reference segments. The analysis included only V-J combinations with a frequency above 0.0001, which together covered around 99% of the repertoires. A TCS score was defined as the ratio of F50 (clonal expansion) to E x V (chaos), with BLOSUM62-based TCRdist applied between CDR3 peptides within each V-J. Welch's t-statistics and random forest reduced around 550 V-J features to 10 to 15, which were used in a naive Bayes classifier (R e1071). TCRdb handled the public reads itself, with Q25 trimming in fastp and clone calling in MiXCR, and kept productive beta chains. Each entry is one CDR3 protein sequence, shown with its most common DNA and genes. These V and J calls are TCRdb output, not the study's own analysis. The sample yields 300,000 to 450,000 distinct CDR3 sequences; approximately 15% were counted once. Clones ranked in the top ten supply 25% to 30% of the sample.

From its cysteine to its phenylalanine, the CDR3 spans 16 amino acids. The read is trimmed to its CDR3 DNA, 48 bases read in frame from base 1. The junction carries 12 bases between V and J, which are trimmed by 3 bases and 0 bases respectively. CDR1 and CDR2 are read off the germline V gene as MNHGY and SAAAGT. Hyperthyroidism patients were newly diagnosed, had a disease duration of under 2 months, and were aged 18 to 65 years. Patients with uncontrolled infections, other autoimmune diseases, pregnancy or lactation were excluded. Diagnoses relied on clinical symptoms, serum thyroxine and TRAb, thyroid ultrasound and orbital computed tomography. Blood from progressor patients was drawn when they were first diagnosed with hyperthyroidism, before any ophthalmopathy symptoms appeared. PBMCs were separated from 10 ml of fresh peripheral blood using Ficoll-Paque density gradient centrifugation. Progressor patients were first diagnosed with Graves' hyperthyroidism and then developed ophthalmopathy during follow-up. Trizol reagent was used to extract total RNA, and RNA quality was then checked on an Agilent 2100 Bioanalyzer.

The receptor was isolated from a woman between 18 and 29 years old with Graves' hyperthyroidism that later progressed to Graves' ophthalmopathy. Source material: blood. Recombination joined TRBV6-8 with TRBJ1-3; the D gene cannot be named for sure. The CDR3 corresponds to CASSYQTASSGNTIYF. In nucleotides, the sequence is TGTGCCAGCAGTTATCAGACGGCAAGCTCTGGAAACACCATATATTTT.